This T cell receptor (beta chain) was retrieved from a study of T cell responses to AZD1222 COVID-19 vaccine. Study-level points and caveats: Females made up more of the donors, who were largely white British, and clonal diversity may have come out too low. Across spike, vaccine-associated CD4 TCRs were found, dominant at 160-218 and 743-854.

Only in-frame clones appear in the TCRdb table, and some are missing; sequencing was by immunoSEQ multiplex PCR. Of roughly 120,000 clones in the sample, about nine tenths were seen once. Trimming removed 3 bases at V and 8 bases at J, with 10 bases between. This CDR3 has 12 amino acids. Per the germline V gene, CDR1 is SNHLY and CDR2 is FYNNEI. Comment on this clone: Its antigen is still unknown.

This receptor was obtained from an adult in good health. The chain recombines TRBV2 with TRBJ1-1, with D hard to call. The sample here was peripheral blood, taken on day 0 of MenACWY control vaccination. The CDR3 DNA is TGTGCCAGCAGTGAGACGGCAAGGGAAGCTTTCTTT. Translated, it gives CASSETAREAFF.